This is a list of T cell receptor beta chains from one sample in a study of post-analysis software for immune sequencing data. A single record per CDR3 protein comes from TCRdb applying MiXCR to the PCR reads. The sample contains roughly 800,000 distinct CDR3 sequences, around 50% of which appear only once. Sequenced input: blood. Receptors were obtained from a girl aged 5 to 17 with multiple sclerosis. Each CDR3 is given with its conserved first and last residue. The D gene is left open where the match is weak. The size field is filled for only some rows; it gives once, few, many or a size class.

V gene,J gene,clone size,D gene,CDR3 protein,CDR3 DNA
TRBV29-1,TRBJ2-7,few,TRBD2,CSVEGYLAGAYEQYF,TGCAGCGTTGAAGGGTATCTAGCGGGAGCGTACGAGCAGTACTTC
TRBV12-3/TRBV12-4,TRBJ1-2,once,.,CASSLWGHGYTF,TGTGCCAGCAGTTTATGGGGGCATGGCTACACCTTC
TRBV20-1,TRBJ2-7,.,.,CSASPAGDLYEQYF,TGCAGTGCTTCCCCCGCCGGAGACCTCTACGAGCAGTACTTC
TRBV29-1,TRBJ2-7,.,.,CSVFSSQTYEQYF,TGCAGCGTTTTCAGTAGTCAGACCTACGAGCAGTACTTC
TRBV20-1,TRBJ1-5,.,.,CSARGEASNQPQHF,TGCAGTGCTAGAGGTGAGGCGAGCAATCAGCCCCAGCATTTT
TRBV20-1,TRBJ2-1,.,TRBD2,CSAREASGSNEQFF,TGTAGTGCTAGAGAGGCTAGCGGGAGCAATGAGCAGTTCTTC
TRBV12-3/TRBV12-4,TRBJ2-1,.,.,CASSSGRYNEQFF,TGTGCCAGCAGCTCCGGCAGATACAATGAGCAGTTCTTC
TRBV9,TRBJ2-6,.,.,CASSVGAETAKTGANVLTF,TGTGCCAGCAGCGTAGGCGCCGAGACAGCAAAAACTGGGGCCAACGTCCTGACTTTC
TRBV7-8,TRBJ1-2,.,TRBD1,CASSLEGQTNYGYTF,TGTGCCAGCAGCTTAGAGGGACAGACCAACTATGGCTACACCTTC
TRBV5-1,TRBJ2-7,few,.,CASSLGLFDGTSYEQYF,TGCGCCAGCAGCTTGGGGCTTTTCGACGGGACCTCCTACGAGCAGTACTTC
TRBV27,TRBJ1-6,.,TRBD1,CASSQTGQGGSPLHF,TGTGCCAGCAGTCAGACGGGACAGGGAGGTTCACCCCTCCACTTT
TRBV6-5,TRBJ2-3,.,TRBD2,CATRTSGGPTDTQYF,TGTGCCACCAGGACTAGCGGGGGTCCCACAGATACGCAGTATTTT
TRBV20-1,TRBJ2-7,.,.,CSARIGREGGEQYF,TGCAGTGCTAGGATTGGGAGGGAGGGGGGCGAGCAGTACTTC
TRBV10-3,TRBJ2-5,.,TRBD1,CAISRDRGFWQYF,TGTGCCATCAGCCGGGACAGGGGCTTTTGGCAGTACTTC
TRBV29-1,TRBJ2-5,few,.,CSVVGWGVEETQYF,TGCAGCGTTGTGGGTTGGGGGGTCGAAGAGACCCAGTACTTC
TRBV4-1,TRBJ1-1,few,.,CASSQVGPNTEAFF,TGCGCCAGCAGCCAAGTGGGACCGAACACTGAAGCTTTCTTT
TRBV6-6,TRBJ1-2,.,TRBD1,CASSAGTGGHYGYTF,TGTGCCAGCAGTGCCGGGACAGGGGGTCACTATGGCTACACCTTC
TRBV7-3,TRBJ1-2,.,.,CASSLDGSVGGYTF,TGTGCCAGCAGCTTAGATGGGAGCGTCGGTGGCTACACCTTC
TRBV7-2,TRBJ1-2,.,.,CASSGNQGQGGYTF,TGTGCCAGCAGCGGCAACCAGGGCCAGGGGGGCTACACCTTC
TRBV9,TRBJ2-3,.,.,CTSSPGQGSIDTQYF,TGTACCAGCAGCCCCGGCCAGGGGTCTATAGATACGCAGTATTTT
TRBV2,TRBJ2-1,once,.,CASKKGDFSYNEQFF,TGTGCCAGCAAAAAAGGGGACTTCTCCTACAATGAGCAGTTCTTC
TRBV2,TRBJ2-1,.,TRBD2,CASSESGRGDGEQFF,TGTGCCAGCAGTGAAAGTGGGAGGGGTGATGGTGAGCAGTTCTTC
TRBV5-1,TRBJ2-7,.,.,CASSWESGYGEQYF,TGCGCCAGCAGCTGGGAATCTGGATACGGCGAGCAGTACTTC
TRBV6-6,TRBJ2-7,.,.,CASSYSRGVIRGEQYF,TGTGCCAGCAGTTACTCGAGAGGGGTAATAAGGGGCGAGCAGTACTTC
TRBV6-5,TRBJ1-1,few,.,CASKSVDTEAFF,TGTGCCAGCAAATCGGTGGACACTGAAGCTTTCTTT
TRBV5-1,TRBJ2-7,.,.,CASSLAGQGRNEQYF,TGCGCCAGCAGCTTGGCGGGGCAGGGACGCAACGAGCAGTACTTC
TRBV29-1,TRBJ2-6,.,TRBD1,CSAWTGGAGANVLTF,TGCAGCGCTTGGACAGGGGGCGCTGGGGCCAACGTCCTGACTTTC
TRBV7-2,TRBJ1-5,few,.,CASSFQGWQPQHF,TGTGCCAGCAGCTTCCAGGGGTGGCAGCCCCAGCATTTT
TRBV3-1,TRBJ2-7,once,.,CVSSPSLPGYEQYF,TGTGTCAGCAGCCCATCCCTTCCAGGCTACGAGCAGTACTTC
TRBV2,TRBJ2-3,.,.,CASKVADTQYF,TGTGCCAGCAAGGTGGCAGATACGCAGTATTTT
TRBV27,TRBJ2-3,.,.,CASSFLGESDTQYF,TGTGCCAGCAGTTTTTTGGGGGAGTCAGATACGCAGTATTTT
TRBV29-1,TRBJ2-7,.,.,CSVGPGAYEQYF,.
TRBV3-1,TRBJ1-1,.,.,CTSSQVLGIEAFF,TGTACCAGCAGCCAAGTTCTGGGCATAGAAGCTTTCTTT
TRBV5-1,TRBJ2-3,.,TRBD2,CASSEAGVRDTRYF,TGCGCCTCCAGTGAAGCGGGAGTCAGAGATACGCGGTATTTT
TRBV21-1,TRBJ1-2,many,.,CHRAPYGYTF,TGCCACAGGGCTCCCTATGGCTACACCTTC
TRBV7-2,TRBJ2-2,.,TRBD2,CASSLARGGWNTGELFF,TGTGCCAGCAGCTTAGCCCGCGGGGGGTGGAACACCGGGGAGCTGTTTTTT
TRBV6-1,TRBJ2-3,once,TRBD1,CASSPGLGQGASRTDTQYF,TGTGCCAGCAGTCCAGGACTCGGACAGGGGGCGAGTCGAACAGATACGCAGTATTTT
TRBV7-2,TRBJ1-2,once,.,CASSLYRSNYGYTF,TGTGCCAGCAGCTTATACCGATCTAACTATGGCTACACCTTC
TRBV29-1,TRBJ2-2,.,.,CSVDQGGKFGELFF,TGCAGCGTTGACCAGGGGGGGAAATTCGGGGAGCTGTTTTTT
TRBV29-1,TRBJ1-2,.,.,CSVDSYNYGYTF,TGCAGCGTTGACAGTTATAACTATGGCTACACCTTC
TRBV12-3/TRBV12-4,TRBJ2-7,.,.,CASNSEPGREQYF,TGTGCCAGCAATTCCGAACCCGGGCGCGAGCAGTACTTC
TRBV11-2,TRBJ1-1,.,TRBD1,CASAGGLNTEAFF,TGTGCCAGCGCAGGGGGACTGAACACTGAAGCTTTCTTT
TRBV2,TRBJ2-7,.,.,CASRDTGPYEQYF,TGTGCCAGCAGGGACACGGGGCCCTACGAGCAGTACTTC
TRBV10-3,TRBJ2-2,.,TRBD2,CAISGNSGRDTGELFF,TGTGCCATCAGTGGCAATAGCGGGAGGGACACCGGGGAGCTGTTTTTT
TRBV10-3,TRBJ2-5,.,TRBD2,CAISPTSGGYNEQYF,TGTGCCATCAGTCCGACTAGCGGGGGATACAATGAGCAGTACTTC
TRBV12-3/TRBV12-4,TRBJ1-1,.,.,CASSLRALGPEAFF,TGTGCCAGCAGTTTGAGGGCCCTCGGCCCAGAAGCTTTCTTT
TRBV28,TRBJ2-1,.,TRBD2,CASYSLAGVPYNEQFF,TGTGCCAGTTACTCTCTAGCGGGGGTACCCTACAATGAGCAGTTCTTC
TRBV5-1,TRBJ2-3,.,.,CASSLGPTAPGDTQYF,TGCGCCAGCAGCTTGGGGCCGACGGCCCCGGGAGATACGCAGTATTTT
TRBV20-1,TRBJ2-7,.,.,CSASQDSDEQYF,TGCAGTGCTAGCCAAGACAGTGACGAGCAGTACTTC
TRBV15,TRBJ1-5,.,.,CATSLQAHQPQHF,TGTGCCACCAGCCTACAAGCCCATCAGCCCCAGCATTTT
TRBV7-9,TRBJ2-1,once,.,CASSLTLGAYNEQFF,TGTGCCAGCAGCTTAACCCTAGGAGCCTACAATGAGCAGTTCTTC
TRBV15,TRBJ2-3,.,.,CATSRRDLGTGTQYF,TGTGCCACCAGCAGGAGGGACCTAGGCACAGGTACGCAGTATTTT
TRBV20-1,TRBJ1-6,.,.,CSARASLNSPLHF,TGCAGTGCTAGAGCCTCACTGAATTCACCCCTCCACTTT
TRBV20-1,TRBJ1-1,few,.,CSAARGGAEAFF,TGCAGTGCAGCCCGGGGTGGCGCTGAAGCTTTCTTT
TRBV20-1,TRBJ2-3,.,TRBD2,CSAIPSGRTDTQYF,TGCAGTGCCATTCCTAGCGGGAGAACAGATACGCAGTATTTT
TRBV20-1,TRBJ2-1,.,TRBD2,CSAPGLAGGHSYNEQFF,TGCAGTGCTCCGGGACTAGCGGGAGGCCACTCCTACAATGAGCAGTTCTTC
TRBV6-5,TRBJ2-2,.,TRBD1,CASRRQGPRAGELFF,TGTGCCAGCAGGAGACAGGGGCCCCGGGCCGGGGAGCTGTTTTTT
TRBV3-1,TRBJ1-1,few,.,CAGSQAGLTNTEAFF,TGTGCCGGCAGCCAAGCGGGACTCACGAACACTGAAGCTTTCTTT
TRBV14,TRBJ2-2,.,.,CASSQDFGRRTGELFF,TGTGCCAGCAGCCAAGATTTTGGGAGGCGGACCGGGGAGCTGTTTTTT